This note documents a single T cell receptor beta chain sequence. The CDR3 covers 16 residues. The trim removed 1 base at V and 4 bases at J, leaving 9 bases unmatched. The germline V gene encodes CDR1 SGHTA and CDR2 FQGNSA. This record comes from a study of blood T cell repertoires in COVID-19. Study as a whole: The analysed material was cDNA or gDNA that came from T cells, B-cell-depleted T cells, or PBMCs.

Libraries were prepared by immunoSEQ multiplex PCR; TCRdb keeps only in-frame clonotypes and omits some of them. The data contain some 140,000 clones, more than 75% of them singletons. Sequencing was done on a sample of peripheral blood. This TCR derives from an older man with acute or convalescent COVID-19. The chain combines TRBV7-2 with TRBJ1-2; 7 bases align to TRBD1. The CDR3 region is CASSLVAGGGGYGYTF. CDR3 sequence (DNA): TGTGCCAGCAGCTTAGTCGCCGGAGGGGGCGGCTATGGCTACACCTTC.